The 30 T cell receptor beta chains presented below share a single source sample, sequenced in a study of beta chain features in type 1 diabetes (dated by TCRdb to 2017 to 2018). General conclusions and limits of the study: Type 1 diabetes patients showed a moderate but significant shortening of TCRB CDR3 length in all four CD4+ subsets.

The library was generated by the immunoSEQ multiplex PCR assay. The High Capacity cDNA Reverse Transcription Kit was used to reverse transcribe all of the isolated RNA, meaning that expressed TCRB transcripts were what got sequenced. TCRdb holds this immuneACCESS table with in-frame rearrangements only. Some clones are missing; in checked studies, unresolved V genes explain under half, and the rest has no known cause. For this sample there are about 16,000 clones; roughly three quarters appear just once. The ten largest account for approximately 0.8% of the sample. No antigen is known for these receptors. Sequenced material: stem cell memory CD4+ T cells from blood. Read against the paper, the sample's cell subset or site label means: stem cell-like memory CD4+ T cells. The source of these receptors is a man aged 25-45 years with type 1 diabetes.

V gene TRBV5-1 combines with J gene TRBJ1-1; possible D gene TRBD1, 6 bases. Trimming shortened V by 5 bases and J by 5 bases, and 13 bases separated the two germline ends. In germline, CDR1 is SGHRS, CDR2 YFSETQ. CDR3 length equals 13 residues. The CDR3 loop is CASSSTGITEAFF. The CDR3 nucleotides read TGCGCCAGCAGTTCAACAGGGATTACTGAAGCTTTCTTT.

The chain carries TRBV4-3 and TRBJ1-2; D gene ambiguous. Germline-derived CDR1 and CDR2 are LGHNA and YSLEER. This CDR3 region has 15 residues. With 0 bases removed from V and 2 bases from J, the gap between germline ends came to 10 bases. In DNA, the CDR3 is TGCGCCAGCAGCCAAGATCTAGGCGCAAACTATGGCTACACCTTC. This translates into CASSQDLGANYGYTF.

As DNA, the CDR3 is TGTGCCAGCAGAAGCGGGGAGAGCTCCTACGAGCAGTACTTC. Protein: CASRSGESSYEQYF. The chain combines TRBV5-4 with TRBJ2-7; 7 bases line up with TRBD2. Trimming took 5 bases from V and 0 from J; bases not matched to a gene: 5. Germline V gene lookup returns CDR1 SGHNT and CDR2 YYREEE (reference sequence). The CDR3 spans 14 residues. Drawing the rest from reference TRBV5-4 and TRBJ2-7, the complete variable domain is ETGVTQSPTHLIKTRGQQVTLRCSSQSGHNTVSWYQQALGQGPQFIFQYYREEENGRGNFPPRFSGLQFPNYSSELNVNALELDDSALYLCASRSGESSYEQYFGPGTRLTVT.

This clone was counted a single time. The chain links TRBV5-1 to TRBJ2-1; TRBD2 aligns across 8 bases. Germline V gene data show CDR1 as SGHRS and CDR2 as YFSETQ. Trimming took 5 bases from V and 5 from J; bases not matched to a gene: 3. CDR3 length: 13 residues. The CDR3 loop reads CASRIAGNNEQFF. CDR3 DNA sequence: TGCGCCAGCAGAATAGCGGGGAACAATGAGCAGTTCTTC. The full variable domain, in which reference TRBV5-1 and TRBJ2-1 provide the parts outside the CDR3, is KAGVTQTPRYLIKTRGQQVTLSCSPISGHRSVSWYQQTPGQGLQFLFEYFSETQRNKGNFPGRFSGRQFSNSRSEMNVSTLELGDSALYLCASRIAGNNEQFFGPGTRLTVL.

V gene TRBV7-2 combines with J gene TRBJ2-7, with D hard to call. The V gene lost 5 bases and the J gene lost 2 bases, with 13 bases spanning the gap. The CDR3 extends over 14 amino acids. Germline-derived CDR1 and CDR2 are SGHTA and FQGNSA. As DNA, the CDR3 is TGTGCCAGCAGCGCATATCTGGAGCCCTACGAGCAGTACTTC. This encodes CASSAYLEPYEQYF.

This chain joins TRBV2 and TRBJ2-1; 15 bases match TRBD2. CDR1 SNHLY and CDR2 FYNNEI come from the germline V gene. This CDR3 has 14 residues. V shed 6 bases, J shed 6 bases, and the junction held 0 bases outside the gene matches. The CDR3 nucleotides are TGTGCCAGCAGGGGACTAGCGGGGGGCAATGAGCAGTTCTTC. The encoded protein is CASRGLAGGNEQFF.

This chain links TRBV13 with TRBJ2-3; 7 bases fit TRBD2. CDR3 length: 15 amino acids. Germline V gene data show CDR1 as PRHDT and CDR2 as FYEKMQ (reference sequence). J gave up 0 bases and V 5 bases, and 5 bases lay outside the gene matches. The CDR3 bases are TGTGCCAGCAGCGATAGCGGGCGAAGCACAGATACGCAGTATTTT. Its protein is CASSDSGRSTDTQYF.

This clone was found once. The CDR3 is CASSVATGGRTEAFF. In nucleotides, the CDR3 is TGTGCCAGCAGCGTGGCGACAGGGGGCAGGACTGAAGCTTTCTTT. V is TRBV9 and J is TRBJ1-1, with TRBD1 identical over 10 bases. The CDR3 sequence is 15 residues long. Germline loops: CDR1 SGDLS, CDR2 YYNGEE. Trimming removed 2 bases from V and 5 bases from J; junction bases left unmatched: 6.

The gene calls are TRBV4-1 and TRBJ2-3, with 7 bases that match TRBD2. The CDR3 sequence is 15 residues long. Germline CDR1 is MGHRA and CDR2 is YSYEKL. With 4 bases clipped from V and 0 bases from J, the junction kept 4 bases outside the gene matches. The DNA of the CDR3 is TGCGCCAGCAGCCTTACGGGACTAAGCACAGATACGCAGTATTTT. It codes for CASSLTGLSTDTQYF.

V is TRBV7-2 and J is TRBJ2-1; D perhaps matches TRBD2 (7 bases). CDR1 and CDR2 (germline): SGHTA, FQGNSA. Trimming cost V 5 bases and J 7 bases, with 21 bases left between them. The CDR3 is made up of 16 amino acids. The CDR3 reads CASSTQPGGRRNEQFF. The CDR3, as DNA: TGTGCCAGCAGCACTCAACCGGGGGGCCGTCGGAATGAGCAGTTCTTC.

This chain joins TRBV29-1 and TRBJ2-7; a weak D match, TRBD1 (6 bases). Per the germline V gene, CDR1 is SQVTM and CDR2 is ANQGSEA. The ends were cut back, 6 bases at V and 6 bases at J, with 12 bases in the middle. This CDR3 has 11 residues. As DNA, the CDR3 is TGCAGCGTAGTGGGACAAATCGAGCAGTACTTC. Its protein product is CSVVGQIEQYF.

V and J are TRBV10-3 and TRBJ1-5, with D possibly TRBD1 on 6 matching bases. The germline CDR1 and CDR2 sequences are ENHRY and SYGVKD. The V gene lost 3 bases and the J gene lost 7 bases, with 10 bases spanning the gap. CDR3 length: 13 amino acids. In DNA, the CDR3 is TGTGCCATCAGTGATGAGGGGGTGCAGCCCCAGCATTTT. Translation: CAISDEGVQPQHF.

The CDR3 region is CASSLLAGGLETQYF. DNA for the CDR3: TGTGCCAGCAGCTTACTGGCGGGGGGTCTGGAGACCCAGTACTTC. The V gene is TRBV7-3, the J gene TRBJ2-5; 8 bases align to TRBD2. Germline V CDR1 and CDR2: SGHTA, FQGTGA. V shed 2 bases, J shed 5 bases, and the junction held 7 bases outside the gene matches. There are 15 residues in the CDR3.

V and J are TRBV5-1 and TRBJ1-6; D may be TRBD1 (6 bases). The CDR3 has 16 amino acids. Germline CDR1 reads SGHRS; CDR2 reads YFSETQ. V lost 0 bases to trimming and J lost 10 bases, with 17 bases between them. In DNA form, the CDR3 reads TGCGCCAGCAGCTTGGTAACGGGACAACTCGGCTCACCCCTCCACTTT. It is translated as CASSLVTGQLGSPLHF. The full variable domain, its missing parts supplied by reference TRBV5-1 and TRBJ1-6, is KAGVTQTPRYLIKTRGQQVTLSCSPISGHRSVSWYQQTPGQGLQFLFEYFSETQRNKGNFPGRFSGRQFSNSRSEMNVSTLELGDSALYLCASSLVTGQLGSPLHFGNGTRLTVT.

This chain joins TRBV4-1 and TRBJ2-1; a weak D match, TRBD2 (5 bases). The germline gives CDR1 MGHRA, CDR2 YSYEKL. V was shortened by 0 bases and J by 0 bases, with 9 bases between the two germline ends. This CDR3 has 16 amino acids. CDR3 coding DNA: TGCGCCAGCAGCCAAGATGACGGGGTCTCCTACAATGAGCAGTTCTTC. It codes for CASSQDDGVSYNEQFF.

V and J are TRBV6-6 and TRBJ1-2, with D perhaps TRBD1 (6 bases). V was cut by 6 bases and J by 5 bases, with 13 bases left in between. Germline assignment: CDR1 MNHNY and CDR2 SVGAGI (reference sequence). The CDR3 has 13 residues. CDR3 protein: CASRIGQRYGYTF. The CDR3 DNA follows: TGTGCCAGCAGGATCGGACAGCGGTATGGCTACACCTTC.

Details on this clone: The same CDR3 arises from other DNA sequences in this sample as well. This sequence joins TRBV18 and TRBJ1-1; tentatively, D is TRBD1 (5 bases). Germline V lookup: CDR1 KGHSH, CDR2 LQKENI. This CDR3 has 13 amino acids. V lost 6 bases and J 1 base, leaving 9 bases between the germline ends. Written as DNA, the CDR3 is TGTGCCAGCTCGGACGGACAGAACACTGAAGCTTTCTTT. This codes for CASSDGQNTEAFF.

In DNA form, the CDR3 reads TGTGCCAGCAGCCAAGATCCGCGGAGCACAGATACGCAGTATTTT. It translates to CASSQDPRSTDTQYF. The chain joins TRBV4-2 to TRBJ2-3; no firm D call. V lost 0 bases, J lost 0 bases, and 7 bases lay in between. This CDR3 is 15 amino acids long. The germline V gene encodes CDR1 LGHNA and CDR2 YNFKEQ.

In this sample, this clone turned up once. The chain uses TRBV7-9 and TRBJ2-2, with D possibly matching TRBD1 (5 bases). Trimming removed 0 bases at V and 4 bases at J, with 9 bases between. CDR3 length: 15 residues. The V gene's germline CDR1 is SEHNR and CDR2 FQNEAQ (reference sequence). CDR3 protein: CASSLAATVTGELFF. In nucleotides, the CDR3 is TGTGCCAGCAGCTTAGCCGCGACAGTCACCGGGGAGCTGTTTTTT.

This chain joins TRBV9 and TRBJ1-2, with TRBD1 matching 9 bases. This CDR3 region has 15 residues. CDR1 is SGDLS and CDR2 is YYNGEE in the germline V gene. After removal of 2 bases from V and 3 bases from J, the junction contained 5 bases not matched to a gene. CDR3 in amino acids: CASSVDRGFDYGYTF. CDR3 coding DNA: TGTGCCAGCAGCGTGGACAGGGGTTTTGACTATGGCTACACCTTC.

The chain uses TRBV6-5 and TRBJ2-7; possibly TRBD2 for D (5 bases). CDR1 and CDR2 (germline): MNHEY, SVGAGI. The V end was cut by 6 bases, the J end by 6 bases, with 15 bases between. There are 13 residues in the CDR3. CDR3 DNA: TGTGCCAGCAGGAGGGATCTCTACGGCGAGCAGTACTTC. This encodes CASRRDLYGEQYF.

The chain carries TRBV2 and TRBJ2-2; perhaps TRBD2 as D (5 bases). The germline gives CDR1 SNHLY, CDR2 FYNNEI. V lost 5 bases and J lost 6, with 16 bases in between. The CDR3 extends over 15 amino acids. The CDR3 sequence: CASSPREDWAGELFF. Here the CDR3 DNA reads TGTGCCAGCAGTCCCCGGGAAGACTGGGCCGGGGAGCTGTTTTTT.

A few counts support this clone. CDR3 residues: CSVEPGGVTDTQYF. The CDR3 region has the DNA TGCAGCGTTGAACCAGGGGGTGTCACAGATACGCAGTATTTT. V and J are TRBV29-1 and TRBJ2-3; TRBD1 matches 7 bases. The CDR3 is 14 residues long. The V segment lost 2 bases and the J segment 2 bases; nucleotides outside the gene matches: 4. The germline gives CDR1 SQVTM, CDR2 ANQGSEA.

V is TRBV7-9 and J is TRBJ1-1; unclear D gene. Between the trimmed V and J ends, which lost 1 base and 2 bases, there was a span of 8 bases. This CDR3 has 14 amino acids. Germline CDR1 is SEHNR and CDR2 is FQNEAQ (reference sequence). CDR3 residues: CASSLVPVNTEAFF. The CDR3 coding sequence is TGTGCCAGCAGCTTAGTTCCGGTTAACACTGAAGCTTTCTTT.

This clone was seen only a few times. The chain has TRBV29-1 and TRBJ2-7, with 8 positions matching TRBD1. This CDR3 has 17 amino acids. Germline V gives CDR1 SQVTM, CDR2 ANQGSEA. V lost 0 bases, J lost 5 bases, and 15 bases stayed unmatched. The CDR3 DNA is TGCAGCGTTGAAGATTGGGACAGGCCGATGGGAGTCCACGAGCAGTACTTC. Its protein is CSVEDWDRPMGVHEQYF.

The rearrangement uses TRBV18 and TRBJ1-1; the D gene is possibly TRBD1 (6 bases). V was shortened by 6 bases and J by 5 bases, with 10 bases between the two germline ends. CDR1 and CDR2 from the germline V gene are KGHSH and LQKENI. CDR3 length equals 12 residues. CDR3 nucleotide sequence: TGTGCCAGCTCCCCGGACAGTACTGAAGCTTTCTTT. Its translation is CASSPDSTEAFF.

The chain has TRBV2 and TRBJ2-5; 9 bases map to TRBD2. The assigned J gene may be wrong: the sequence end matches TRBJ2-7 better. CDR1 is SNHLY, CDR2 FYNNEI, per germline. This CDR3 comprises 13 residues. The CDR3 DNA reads TGTGCCAGCAAGTTAGCGGGGGACGACGAGCAGTACTTC. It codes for CASKLAGDDEQYF.

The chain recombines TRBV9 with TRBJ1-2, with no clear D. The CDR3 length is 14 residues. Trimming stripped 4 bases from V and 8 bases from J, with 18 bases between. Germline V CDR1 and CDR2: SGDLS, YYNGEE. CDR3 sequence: CASSPNRHPEGYTF. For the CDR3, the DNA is TGTGCCAGCAGCCCGAACAGACACCCTGAGGGCTACACCTTC. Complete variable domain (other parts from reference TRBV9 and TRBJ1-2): DSGVTQTPKHLITATGQRVTLRCSPRSGDLSVYWYQQSLDQGLQFLIQYYNGEERAKGNILERFSAQQFPDLHSELNLSSLELGDSALYFCASSPNRHPEGYTFGSGTRLTVV.

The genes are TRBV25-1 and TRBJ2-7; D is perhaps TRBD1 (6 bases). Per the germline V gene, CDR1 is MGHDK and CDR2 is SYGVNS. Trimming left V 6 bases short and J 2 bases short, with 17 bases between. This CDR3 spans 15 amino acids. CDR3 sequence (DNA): TGTGCCAGCAGGCCCCGGCAGGGGTCACCCTACGAGCAGTACTTC. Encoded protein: CASRPRQGSPYEQYF.

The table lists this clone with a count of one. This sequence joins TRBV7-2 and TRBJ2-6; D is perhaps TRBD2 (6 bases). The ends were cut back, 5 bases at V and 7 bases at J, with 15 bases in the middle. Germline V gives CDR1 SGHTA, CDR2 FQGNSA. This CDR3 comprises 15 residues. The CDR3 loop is CASSPGLGGANVLTF. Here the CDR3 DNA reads TGTGCCAGCAGCCCCGGGCTGGGGGGAGCCAACGTCCTGACTTTC.